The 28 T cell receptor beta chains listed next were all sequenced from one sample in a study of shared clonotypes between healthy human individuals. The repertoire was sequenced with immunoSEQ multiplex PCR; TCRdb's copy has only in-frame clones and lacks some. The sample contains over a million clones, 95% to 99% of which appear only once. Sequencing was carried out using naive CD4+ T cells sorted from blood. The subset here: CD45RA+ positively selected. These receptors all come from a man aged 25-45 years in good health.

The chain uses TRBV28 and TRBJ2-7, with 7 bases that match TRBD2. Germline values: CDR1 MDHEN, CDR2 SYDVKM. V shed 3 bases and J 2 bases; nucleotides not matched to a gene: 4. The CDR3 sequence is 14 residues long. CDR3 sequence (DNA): TGTGCCAGCAGTTTCCCAGCGGGGACCTACGAGCAGTACTTC. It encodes CASSFPAGTYEQYF. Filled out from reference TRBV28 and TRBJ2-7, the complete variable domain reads DVKVTQSSRYLVKRTGEKVFLECVQDMDHENMFWYRQDPGLGLRLIYFSYDVKMKEKGDIPEGYSVSREKKERFSLILESASTNQTSMYLCASSFPAGTYEQYFGPGTRLTVT.

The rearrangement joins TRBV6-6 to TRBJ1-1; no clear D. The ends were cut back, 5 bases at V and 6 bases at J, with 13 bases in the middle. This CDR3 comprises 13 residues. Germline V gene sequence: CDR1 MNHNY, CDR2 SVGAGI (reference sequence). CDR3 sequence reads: CASSTSQVSEAFF. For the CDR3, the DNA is TGTGCCAGCAGTACTAGTCAAGTTTCTGAAGCTTTCTTT.

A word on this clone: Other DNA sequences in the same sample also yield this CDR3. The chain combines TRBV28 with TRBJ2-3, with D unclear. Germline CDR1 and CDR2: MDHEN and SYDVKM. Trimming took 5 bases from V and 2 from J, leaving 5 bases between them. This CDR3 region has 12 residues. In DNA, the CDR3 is TGTGCCAGCAGTCCTCCCACAGATACGCAGTATTTT. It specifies CASSPPTDTQYF. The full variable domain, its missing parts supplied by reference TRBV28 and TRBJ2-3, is DVKVTQSSRYLVKRTGEKVFLECVQDMDHENMFWYRQDPGLGLRLIYFSYDVKMKEKGDIPEGYSVSREKKERFSLILESASTNQTSMYLCASSPPTDTQYFGPGTRLTVL.

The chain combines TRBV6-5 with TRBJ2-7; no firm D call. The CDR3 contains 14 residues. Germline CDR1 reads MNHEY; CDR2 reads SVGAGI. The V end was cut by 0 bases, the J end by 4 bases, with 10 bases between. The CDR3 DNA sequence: TGTGCCAGCAGTTACTCGATAAGTAGGTACGAGCAGTACTTC. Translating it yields CASSYSISRYEQYF.

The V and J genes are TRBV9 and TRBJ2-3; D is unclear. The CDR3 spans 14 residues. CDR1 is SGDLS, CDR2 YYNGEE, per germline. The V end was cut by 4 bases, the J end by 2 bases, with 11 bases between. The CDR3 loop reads CASSLLFATDTQYF. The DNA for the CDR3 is TGTGCCAGCAGCCTCCTGTTTGCCACAGATACGCAGTATTTT.

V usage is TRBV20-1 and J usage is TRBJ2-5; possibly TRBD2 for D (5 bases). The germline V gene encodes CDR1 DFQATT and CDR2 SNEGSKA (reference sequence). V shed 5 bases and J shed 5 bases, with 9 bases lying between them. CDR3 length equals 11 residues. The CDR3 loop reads CSAEGQETQYF. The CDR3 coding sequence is TGCAGTGCTGAGGGTCAGGAGACCCAGTACTTC.

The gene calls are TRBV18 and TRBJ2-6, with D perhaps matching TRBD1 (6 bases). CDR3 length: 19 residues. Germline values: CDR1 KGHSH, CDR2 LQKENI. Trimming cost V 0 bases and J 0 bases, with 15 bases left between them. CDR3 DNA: TGTGCCAGCTCACCACCTGGTGGACAGACAATCTCTGGGGCCAACGTCCTGACTTTC. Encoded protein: CASSPPGGQTISGANVLTF. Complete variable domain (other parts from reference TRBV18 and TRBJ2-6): NAGVMQNPRHLVRRRGQEARLRCSPMKGHSHVYWYRQLPEEGLKFMVYLQKENIIDESGMPKERFSAEFPKEGPSILRIQQVVRGDSAAYFCASSPPGGQTISGANVLTFGAGSRLTVL.

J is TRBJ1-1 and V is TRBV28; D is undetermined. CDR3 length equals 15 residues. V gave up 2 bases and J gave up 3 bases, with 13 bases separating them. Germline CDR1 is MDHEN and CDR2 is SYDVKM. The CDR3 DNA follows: TGTGCCAGCAGTTTACCCCACTCGTCGGACACTGAAGCTTTCTTT. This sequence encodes CASSLPHSSDTEAFF.

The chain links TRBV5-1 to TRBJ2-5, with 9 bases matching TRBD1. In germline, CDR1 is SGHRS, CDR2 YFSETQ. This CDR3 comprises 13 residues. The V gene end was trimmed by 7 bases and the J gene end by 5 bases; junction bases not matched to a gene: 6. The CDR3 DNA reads TGCGCCAGCCGAACAGGGGGCAGGGAGACCCAGTACTTC. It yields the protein CASRTGGRETQYF.

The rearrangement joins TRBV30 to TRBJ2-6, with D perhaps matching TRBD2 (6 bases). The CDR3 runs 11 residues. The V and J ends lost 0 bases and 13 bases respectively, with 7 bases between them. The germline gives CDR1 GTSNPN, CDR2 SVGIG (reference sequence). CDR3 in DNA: TGTGCCTGGAGTGTTGGAGGGGTCCTGACTTTC. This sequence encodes CAWSVGGVLTF.

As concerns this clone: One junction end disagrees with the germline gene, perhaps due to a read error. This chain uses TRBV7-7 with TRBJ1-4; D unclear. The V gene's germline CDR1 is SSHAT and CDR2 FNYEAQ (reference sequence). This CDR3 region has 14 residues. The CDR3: CASSPDINNEKLFF. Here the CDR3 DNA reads TGTGCTAGCAGCCCCGACATCAATAATGAAAAACTGTTTTTT.

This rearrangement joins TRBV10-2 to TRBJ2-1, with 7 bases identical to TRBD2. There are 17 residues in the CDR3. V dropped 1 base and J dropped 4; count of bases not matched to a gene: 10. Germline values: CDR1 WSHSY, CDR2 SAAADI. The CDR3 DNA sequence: TGCGCCAGCAGTGAGTATTCCGGGACTAAATTATACAATGAGCAGTTCTTC. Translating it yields CASSEYSGTKLYNEQFF.

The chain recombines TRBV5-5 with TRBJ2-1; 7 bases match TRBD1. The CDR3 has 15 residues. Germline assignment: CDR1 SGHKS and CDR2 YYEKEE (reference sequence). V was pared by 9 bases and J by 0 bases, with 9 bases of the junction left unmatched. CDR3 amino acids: CATTEGQHSYNEQFF. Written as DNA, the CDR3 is TGTGCCACCACAGAGGGACAGCACTCCTACAATGAGCAGTTCTTC.

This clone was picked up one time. CDR3: CASSPSTVRSGYEQYF. The CDR3 region has the DNA TGTGCCAGCTCACCTTCAACAGTGCGTTCGGGCTACGAGCAGTACTTC. This chain links TRBV18 with TRBJ2-7; D is unresolved. This CDR3 comprises 16 residues. CDR1 is KGHSH, CDR2 LQKENI, per germline. V was clipped by 3 bases and J by 3 bases, with 18 bases between them.

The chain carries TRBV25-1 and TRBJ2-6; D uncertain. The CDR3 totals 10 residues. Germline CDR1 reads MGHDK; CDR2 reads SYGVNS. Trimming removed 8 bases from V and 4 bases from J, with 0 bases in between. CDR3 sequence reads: CASGANVLTF. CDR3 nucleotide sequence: TGTGCCAGCGGGGCCAACGTCCTGACTTTC.

The CDR3 loop is CASSPVRDSYTDTQYF. DNA for the CDR3: TGTGCCAGCAGCCCGGTCCGGGACTCCTACACAGATACGCAGTATTTT. The V and J genes are TRBV11-2 and TRBJ2-3; a weak D match, TRBD2 (6 bases). Deletions cut 5 bases from V and 2 bases from J, with 17 bases between. CDR3 length equals 16 residues. Germline V gene data show CDR1 as SGHAT and CDR2 as FQNNGV.

The CDR3 DNA reads TGCGCCAGTCTCCGGACAGCGGGGGTCAATGAGCAGTTCTTC. Translated: CASLRTAGVNEQFF. The rearrangement links TRBV5-1 to TRBJ2-1, with 8 bases matching TRBD2. Germline V gives CDR1 SGHRS, CDR2 YFSETQ. V gave up 8 bases and J gave up 6 bases; unmatched junction bases: 10. CDR3 length: 14 residues.

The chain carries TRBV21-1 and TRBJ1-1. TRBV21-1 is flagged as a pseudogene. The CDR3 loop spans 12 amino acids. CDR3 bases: TGTGCCAGCAGCAAAGTACAAGGTGTAGCTTTCTTT. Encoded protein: CASSKVQGVAFF.

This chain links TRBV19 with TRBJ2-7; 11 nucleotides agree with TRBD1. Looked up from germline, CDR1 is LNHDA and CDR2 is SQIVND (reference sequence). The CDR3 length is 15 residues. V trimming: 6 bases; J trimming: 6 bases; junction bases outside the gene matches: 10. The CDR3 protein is CASSRDRGLSGEQYF. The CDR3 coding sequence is TGTGCCAGTAGCCGGGACAGGGGGTTGTCGGGCGAGCAGTACTTC.

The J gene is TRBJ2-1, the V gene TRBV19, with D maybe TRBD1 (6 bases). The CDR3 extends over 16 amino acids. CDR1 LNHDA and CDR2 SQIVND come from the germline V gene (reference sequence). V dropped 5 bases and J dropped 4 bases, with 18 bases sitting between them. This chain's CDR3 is CASSDLRLQGYNEQFF. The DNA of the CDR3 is TGTGCCAGTAGTGACTTGCGCCTCCAGGGGTACAATGAGCAGTTCTTC.

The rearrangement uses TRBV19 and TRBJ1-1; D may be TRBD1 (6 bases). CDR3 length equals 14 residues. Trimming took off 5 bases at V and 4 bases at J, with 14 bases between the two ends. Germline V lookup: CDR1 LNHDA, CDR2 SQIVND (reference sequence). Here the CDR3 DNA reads TGTGCCAGTAGTGAAAGGGGGGAGGCCACTGAAGCTTTCTTT. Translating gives CASSERGEATEAFF.

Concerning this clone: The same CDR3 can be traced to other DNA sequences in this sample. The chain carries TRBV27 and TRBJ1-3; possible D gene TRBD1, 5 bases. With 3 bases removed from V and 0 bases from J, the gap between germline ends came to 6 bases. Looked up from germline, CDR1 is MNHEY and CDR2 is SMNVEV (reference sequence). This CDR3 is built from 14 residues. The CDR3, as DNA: TGTGCCAGCAGTTTTGGGGGCTCTGGAAACACCATATATTTT. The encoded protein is CASSFGGSGNTIYF.

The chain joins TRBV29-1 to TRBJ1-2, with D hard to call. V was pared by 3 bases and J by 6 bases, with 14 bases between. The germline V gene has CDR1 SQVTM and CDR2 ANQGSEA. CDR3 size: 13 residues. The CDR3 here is CSVEQIRGNGYTF. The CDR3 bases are TGCAGCGTTGAGCAGATACGGGGTAATGGCTACACCTTC.

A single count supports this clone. CDR3 nucleotide sequence: TGTGCCAGCAGCTTAGCGGCAGGGCCCCAGGCCCAGCATTTT. Translating gives CASSLAAGPQAQHF. The chain employs TRBV7-9 and TRBJ1-5, with a possible D match to TRBD1 (5 bases). V was pared by 0 bases and J by 11 bases, with 14 bases between. The CDR3 consists of 14 residues. CDR1 and CDR2 (germline): SEHNR, FQNEAQ (reference sequence).

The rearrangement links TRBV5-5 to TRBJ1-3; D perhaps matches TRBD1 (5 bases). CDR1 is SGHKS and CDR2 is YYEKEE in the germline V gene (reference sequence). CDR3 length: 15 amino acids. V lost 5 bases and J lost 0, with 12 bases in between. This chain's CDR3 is CASRSRGNSGNTIYF. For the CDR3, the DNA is TGTGCCAGCAGAAGCCGGGGCAACTCTGGAAACACCATATATTTT.

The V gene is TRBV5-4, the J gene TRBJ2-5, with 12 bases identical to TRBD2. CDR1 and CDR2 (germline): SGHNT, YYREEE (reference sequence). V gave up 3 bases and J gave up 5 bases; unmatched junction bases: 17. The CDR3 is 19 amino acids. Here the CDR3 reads CASSSEPTSGSFFSETQYF. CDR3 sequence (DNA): TGTGCCAGCAGCTCGGAACCGACTAGCGGGAGCTTTTTCTCGGAGACCCAGTACTTC.

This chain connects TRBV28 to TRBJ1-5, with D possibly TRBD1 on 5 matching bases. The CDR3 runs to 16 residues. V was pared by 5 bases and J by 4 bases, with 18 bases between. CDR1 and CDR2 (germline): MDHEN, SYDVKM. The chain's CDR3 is CASSRRDPVGNQPQHF. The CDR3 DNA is TGTGCCAGCAGTCGCCGGGACCCGGTGGGAAATCAGCCCCAGCATTTT.

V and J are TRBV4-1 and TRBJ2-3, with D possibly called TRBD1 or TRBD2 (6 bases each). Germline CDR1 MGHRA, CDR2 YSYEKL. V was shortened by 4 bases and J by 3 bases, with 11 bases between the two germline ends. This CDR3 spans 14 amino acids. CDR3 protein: CASSRGAPTDTQYF. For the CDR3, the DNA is TGCGCCAGCAGCCGGGGGGCGCCGACAGATACGCAGTATTTT.